The rows below give T cell receptor beta chains drawn from one sample of a study of Ad26.COV2.S vaccination and SARS-CoV-2 variants. Only in-frame clones appear in the TCRdb table, and some are missing; sequencing was by immunoSEQ multiplex PCR. This table holds about 380,000 clones, about 83% found once. The sample was peripheral blood, taken in a trial of Ad26.COV2.S vaccine versus placebo. Every receptor here comes from a person aged 18 to 59 who received the Ad26.COV2.S COVID-19 vaccine or a placebo. The CDR3 runs from the conserved cysteine through the conserved F or W. The D gene is left open where the match is weak. Some rows have no size entry. The others give once, few or many, or a class for an expanded clone.

CDR3: CASSQDRIALVYEQYF
DNA: TGTGCCAGCAGCCAAGATAGAATAGCCCTAGTCTACGAGCAGTACTTC
D: NA
V: TRBV3-1/TRBV3-2
J: TRBJ2-7
size: NA

CDR3: CASSPGPTRHF
DNA: TGTGCCAGTAGTCCCGGACCGACCCGGCATTTT
D: NA
V: TRBV19
J: TRBJ1-5
size: NA

CDR3: CASSLGEIPEAFF
DNA: TGTGCCAGCAGTTTGGGAGAGATACCGGAAGCTTTCTTT
D: NA
V: TRBV12-3/TRBV12-4
J: TRBJ1-1
size: NA

CDR3: CASSTGPLTEAFF
DNA: TGCGCCAGCAGTACAGGGCCGCTAACTGAAGCTTTCTTT
D: NA
V: TRBV5-1
J: TRBJ1-1
size: NA

CDR3: CASSLTGFPGNTIYF
DNA: TGCGCCAGCAGCCTAACAGGTTTTCCCGGAAACACCATATATTTT
D: NA
V: TRBV5-1
J: TRBJ1-3
size: NA

CDR3: CASSQDSAGVRETQYF
DNA: TGTGCCAGCAGCCAAGATTCAGCGGGGGTCCGGGAGACCCAGTACTTC
D: TRBD2
V: TRBV3-1/TRBV3-2
J: TRBJ2-5
size: NA

CDR3: CASGPFPDNSPLHF
DNA: TGTGCCAGCGGCCCCTTTCCAGACAATTCACCCCTCCACTTT
D: NA
V: TRBV11-2
J: TRBJ1-6
size: NA

CDR3: CASSLQGPNTGELFF
DNA: TGTGCCAGCAGTTTGCAGGGTCCGAACACCGGGGAGCTGTTTTTT
D: NA
V: TRBV28
J: TRBJ2-2
size: NA

CDR3: CASSLVWQTNTGELFF
DNA: TGTGCCAGCAGCTTAGTCTGGCAGACGAACACCGGGGAGCTGTTTTTT
D: NA
V: TRBV7-2
J: TRBJ2-2
size: once

CDR3: CASSLAGTSGAYEQYF
DNA: TGTGCCAGCAGCTTGGCCGGGACTAGCGGGGCCTACGAGCAGTACTTC
D: TRBD2
V: TRBV5-8
J: TRBJ2-7
size: NA

CDR3: CASSQVLSPYGRVTETQYF
DNA: TGTGCCAGCAGCCAAGTTCTCTCGCCTTACGGGCGAGTAACGGAGACCCAGTACTTC
D: NA
V: TRBV3-1/TRBV3-2
J: TRBJ2-5
size: NA

CDR3: CASSLIRPQPLTRTEAFF
DNA: TGTGCCAGCAGCTTAATCCGGCCGCAACCCCTCACGAGGACTGAAGCTTTCTTT
D: NA
V: TRBV11-2
J: TRBJ1-1
size: once

CDR3: CASSLSLLATQYF
DNA: TGTGCCAGCAGTTTATCCTTGCTCGCGACCCAGTACTTC
D: NA
V: TRBV27
J: TRBJ2-5
size: NA

CDR3: CASAHPSGGTETQYF
DNA: TGTGCCAGTGCCCACCCAAGCGGGGGGACGGAGACCCAGTACTTC
D: TRBD2
V: TRBV28
J: TRBJ2-5
size: NA

CDR3: CASSYVSGSMNEQFF
DNA: TGTGCCAGCAGTTATGTTAGCGGGAGTATGAATGAGCAGTTCTTC
D: TRBD2
V: TRBV6-5
J: TRBJ2-1
size: NA

CDR3: CASSLTGRETQYF
DNA: TGTGCCAGCAGCCTGACAGGGCGGGAGACCCAGTACTTC
D: TRBD1
V: TRBV5-8
J: TRBJ2-5
size: NA

CDR3: CATVTSDGYTF
DNA: TGTGCCACCGTTACGTCGGATGGCTACACCTTC
D: NA
V: TRBV5-4
J: TRBJ1-2
size: NA